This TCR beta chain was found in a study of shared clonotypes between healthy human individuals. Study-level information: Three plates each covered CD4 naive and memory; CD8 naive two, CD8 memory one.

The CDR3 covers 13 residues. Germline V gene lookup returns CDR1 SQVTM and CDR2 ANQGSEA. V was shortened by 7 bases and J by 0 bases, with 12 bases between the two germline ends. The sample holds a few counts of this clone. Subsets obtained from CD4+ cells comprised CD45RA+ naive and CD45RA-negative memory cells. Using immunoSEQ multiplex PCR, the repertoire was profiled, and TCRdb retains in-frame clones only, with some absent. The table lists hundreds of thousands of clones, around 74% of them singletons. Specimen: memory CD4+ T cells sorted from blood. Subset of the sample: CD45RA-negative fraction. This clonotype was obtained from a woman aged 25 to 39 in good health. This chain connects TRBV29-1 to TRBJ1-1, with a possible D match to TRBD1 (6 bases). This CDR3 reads CSALGDMNTEAFF. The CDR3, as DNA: TGCAGCGCCCTCGGGGACATGAACACTGAAGCTTTCTTT.